The clone carrying this T cell receptor beta chain has just a few counts. TCR sequencing used cDNA made by reverse transcription of extracted RNA. Libraries were prepared by immunoSEQ multiplex PCR; TCRdb keeps only in-frame clonotypes and omits some of them. This sample has over 120,000 clones, with about 51% found just once. This CDR3 has 16 residues. Germline CDR1 and CDR2: LGHNA and YSLEER. V shed 1 base and J shed 5 bases, with 14 bases lying between them. This specimen belongs to a study of CD8+ T cells in alopecia areata. Treatment here: oral pan-JAK inhibitor, 5-10 mg twice daily. Patients with alopecia areata provided lesional scalp punch biopsies as well as peripheral blood.

The receptor was isolated from a human donor with alopecia areata. The sample consisted of CD8+ T cells sorted from blood, taken at week 4, from a patient treated with tofacitinib. This rearrangement joins TRBV4-3 to TRBJ1-4; D is unresolved. The DNA of the CDR3 is TGCGCCAGCAGCCAAGTCGTCGGAAGAAGAAATGAAAAACTGTTTTTT. Encoded protein: CASSQVVGRRNEKLFF.